These T cell receptor beta chains were read from a single sample in a study of T-cell reconstitution after alpha-beta-depleted transplantation in children. TCRdb re-derived calls from the PCR reads in MiXCR, one entry per CDR3 protein. The sample carries more than 450,000 distinct CDR3 sequences, roughly 18% recorded once. The sequences come from PBMCs from the stem cell graft donor, collected from the stem cell graft. All receptors come from a human donor who donated a stem cell graft to a child with acute lymphoblastic leukemia. Each CDR3 is given with its conserved first and last residue. A D gene is named only where the DNA matches it firmly. Some rows mark clone size as missing; the rest say once, few, many or name a class of expanded clone.

V,size,D,J,DNA,CDR3
TRBV7-9,few,NA,TRBJ2-1,TGTGCCAGCACCCCTGTCGACTGGGGTGAGCAGTTCTTC,CASTPVDWGEQFF
TRBV30,many,NA,TRBJ2-1,TGTGCCTGCGGCTCATACAATGAGCAGTTCTTC,CACGSYNEQFF
TRBV12-3/TRBV12-4,NA,TRBD2,TRBJ2-7,TGTGCCAGCAGCAGACTAGCCCGGGAGATCGCCTACGAGCAGTACTTC,CASSRLAREIAYEQYF
TRBV12-3/TRBV12-4,NA,NA,TRBJ2-4,TGTGCCAGCAGCTCCGGACAGCTAGCCAAAAACATTCAGTACTTC,CASSSGQLAKNIQYF
TRBV13,NA,NA,TRBJ2-7,TGTGCCAGCAGCTTAGCTCCCCGGAGGGGGGAGCAGTACTTC,CASSLAPRRGEQYF
TRBV12-3/TRBV12-4,NA,NA,TRBJ2-5,TGTGCCTCCGGCCGGAGGGGTATCCAAGAGACCCAGTACTTC,CASGRRGIQETQYF
TRBV11-2,NA,NA,TRBJ1-2,TGTGCCAGCAGCGGGGAGGTGGAGCAGGATCGTTCTAACTATGGCTACACCTTC,CASSGEVEQDRSNYGYTF
TRBV25-1,NA,NA,TRBJ1-2,TGTGCCAGCAGTGAAATAGGGACCTATGGCTACACCTTC,CASSEIGTYGYTF
TRBV19,few,NA,TRBJ2-3,TGTGCCAGTAGTGGATACCTTGTTAGCACAGATACGCAGTATTTT,CASSGYLVSTDTQYF
TRBV20-1,few,NA,TRBJ1-1,TGCAGTGCTAGTACAGGGATGAACACTGAAGCTTTCTTT,CSASTGMNTEAFF
TRBV11-2,few,TRBD1,TRBJ1-1,TGTGCCAGCAGCCCTAGGACAGGGGGCTGGAACACTGAAGCTTTCTTT,CASSPRTGGWNTEAFF
TRBV9,NA,TRBD1,TRBJ1-2,TGTGCCAGCAGCCGTCCCGGGACAGGGGATAGCTACACCTTC,CASSRPGTGDSYTF
TRBV9,few,NA,TRBJ2-7,TGTGCCAGCAGCAACCCGGACAGTACGAAACAGTACTTC,CASSNPDSTKQYF
TRBV7-8,NA,TRBD1,TRBJ2-7,TGTGCCAGCAGCTTCCAGTCCAGGACAGGGGGCTACGAGCAGTACTTC,CASSFQSRTGGYEQYF
TRBV29-1,few,NA,TRBJ1-3,TGCAGCGTTGAAGGGGACCCGGTCTCGAGCTCTGGAAACACCATATATTTT,CSVEGDPVSSSGNTIYF
TRBV4-1,NA,TRBD2,TRBJ2-1,TGCGCCAGCAGCCCACTAGCGGGAGAGGCCTACAATGAGCAGTTCTTC,CASSPLAGEAYNEQFF
TRBV20-1,few,NA,TRBJ1-6,TGCAGTGCTAGCTTGCTCATCTATAATTCACCCCTCCACTTT,CSASLLIYNSPLHF
TRBV5-1,NA,NA,TRBJ2-7,TGCGCCAGCAGCTTGGACAGGGGAGGTTACGAGCAGTACTTC,CASSLDRGGYEQYF
TRBV5-1,NA,TRBD2,TRBJ2-3,TGCGCCAGCAGCCCTGACTTAGCGGGAGGGAACACAGATACGCAGTATTTT,CASSPDLAGGNTDTQYF
TRBV25-1,NA,NA,TRBJ1-1,TGTGCCAGCAGTGAATTAGGACAGGAAGCTTTCTTT,CASSELGQEAFF
TRBV6-1,few,NA,TRBJ1-2,TGTGCCAGCAGCTCAGTGGGATCGGCATTAAGAGGCTACACCTTC,CASSSVGSALRGYTF
TRBV18,few,NA,TRBJ2-2,TGTGCCAGCTCACCACGTAGCGGACCCAACACCGGGGAGCTGTTTTTT,CASSPRSGPNTGELFF
TRBV7-9,few,TRBD2,TRBJ2-7,TGTGCCAGCGGGAGGGAAAGCGGGGGCGAGCAGTACTTC,CASGRESGGEQYF
TRBV5-1,once,TRBD1,TRBJ2-1,TGCGCCAGCAGCTCTCCGGGACAGATCTACAATGAGCAGTTCTTC,CASSSPGQIYNEQFF
TRBV20-1,many,NA,TRBJ1-6,TGCAGTGCTAGGGGCAGGGCCTCCTATAATTCACCCCTCCACTTT,CSARGRASYNSPLHF
TRBV5-1,NA,NA,TRBJ2-7,TGCGCCAGCAGCCTGGACAGCACCTCCTACGAGCAGTACTTC,CASSLDSTSYEQYF
TRBV3-1,NA,NA,TRBJ1-2,TGTGCCACGTGGCAGGCGGTCTATGGCTACACCTTC,CATWQAVYGYTF